This T cell receptor beta chain was recorded in a study of shared clonotypes between healthy human individuals. This table comes from immunoSEQ multiplex PCR, and its TCRdb copy is limited to in-frame clones, with some not included. The repertoire holds some 680,000 clones, 73% seen once, with around 1.8% in the top ten. V was pared by 0 bases and J by 0 bases, with 9 bases between. The V gene's germline CDR1 is SGHTS and CDR2 YDEGEE. This CDR3 region has 15 residues. The donors, healthy adults who were HIV-negative, had experienced no recent acute infections or vaccinations. Material: memory CD4+ T cells sorted from blood. This sample's subset: CD45RA-negative fraction. The rearrangement links TRBV5-8 to TRBJ2-5; D is possibly TRBD2 (6 bases). This TCR came from a woman aged 25-40 years in good health. The CDR3 reads CASSLGRTNQETQYF. The CDR3 coding sequence is TGTGCCAGCAGCTTGGGTCGGACTAACCAAGAGACCCAGTACTTC. The full variable domain, in which reference TRBV5-8 and TRBJ2-5 provide the parts outside the CDR3, is EAGVTQSPTHLIKTRGQQATLRCSPISGHTSVYWYQQALGLGLQFLLWYDEGEERNRGNFPPRFSGRQFPNYSSELNVNALELEDSALYLCASSLGRTNQETQYFGPGTRLLVL.